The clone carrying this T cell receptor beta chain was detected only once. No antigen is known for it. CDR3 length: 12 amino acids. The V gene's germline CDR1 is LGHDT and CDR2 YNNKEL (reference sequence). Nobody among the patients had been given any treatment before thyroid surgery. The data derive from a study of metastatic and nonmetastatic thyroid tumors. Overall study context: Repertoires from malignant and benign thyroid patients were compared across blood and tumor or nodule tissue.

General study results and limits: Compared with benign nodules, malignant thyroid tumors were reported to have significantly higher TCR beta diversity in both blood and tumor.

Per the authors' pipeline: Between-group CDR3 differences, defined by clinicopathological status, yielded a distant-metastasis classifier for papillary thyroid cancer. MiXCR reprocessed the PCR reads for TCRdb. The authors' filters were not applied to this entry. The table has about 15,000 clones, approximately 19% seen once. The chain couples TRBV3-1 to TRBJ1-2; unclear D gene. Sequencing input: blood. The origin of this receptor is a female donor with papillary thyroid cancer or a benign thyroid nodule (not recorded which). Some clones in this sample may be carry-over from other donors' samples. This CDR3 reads CVISQVANGYTF. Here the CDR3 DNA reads TGTGTCATCAGCCAAGTAGCAAATGGCTACACCTTC.